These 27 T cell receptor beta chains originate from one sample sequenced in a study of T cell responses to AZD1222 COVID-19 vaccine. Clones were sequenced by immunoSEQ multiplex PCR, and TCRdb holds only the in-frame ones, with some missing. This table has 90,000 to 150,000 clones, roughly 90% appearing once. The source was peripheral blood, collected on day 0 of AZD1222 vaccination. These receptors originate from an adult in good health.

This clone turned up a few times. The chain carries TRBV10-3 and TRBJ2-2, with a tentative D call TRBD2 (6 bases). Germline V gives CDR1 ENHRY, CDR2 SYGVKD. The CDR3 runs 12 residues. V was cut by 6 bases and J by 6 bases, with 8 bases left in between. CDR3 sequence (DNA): TGTGCCATCAGCCCGGGGGCCGGGGAGCTGTTTTTT. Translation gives CAISPGAGELFF.

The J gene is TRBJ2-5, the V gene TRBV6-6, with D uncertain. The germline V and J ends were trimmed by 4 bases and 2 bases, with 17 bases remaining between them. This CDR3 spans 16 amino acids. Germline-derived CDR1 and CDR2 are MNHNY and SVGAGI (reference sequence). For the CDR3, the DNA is TGTGCCAGCAGTTTAGGGTATGGGATTGGACAAGAGACCCAGTACTTC. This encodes CASSLGYGIGQETQYF.

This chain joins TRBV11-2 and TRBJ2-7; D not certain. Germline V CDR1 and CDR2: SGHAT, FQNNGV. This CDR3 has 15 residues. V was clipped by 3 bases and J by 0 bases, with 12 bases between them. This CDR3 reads CASSFGQASSYEQYF. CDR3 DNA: TGTGCCAGCAGCTTCGGGCAGGCTTCCTCCTACGAGCAGTACTTC.

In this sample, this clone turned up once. The CDR3 protein is CASSSLSRGARTEAFF. CDR3 sequence (DNA): TGTGCCAGCAGTAGTTTGTCTAGGGGGGCACGGACTGAAGCTTTCTTT. The genes are TRBV25-1 and TRBJ1-1, with D tentatively TRBD1 (6 bases). This CDR3 has 16 amino acids. CDR1 and CDR2 from the germline V gene are MGHDK and SYGVNS. Trimming shortened V by 5 bases and J by 5 bases, and 21 bases separated the two germline ends.

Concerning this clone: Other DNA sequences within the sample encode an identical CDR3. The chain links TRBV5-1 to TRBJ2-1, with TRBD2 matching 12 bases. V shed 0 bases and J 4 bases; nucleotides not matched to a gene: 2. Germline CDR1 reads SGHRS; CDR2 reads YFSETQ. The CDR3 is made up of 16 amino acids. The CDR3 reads CASSLGLAGVYNEQFF. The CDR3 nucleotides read TGCGCCAGCAGCTTGGGACTAGCGGGGGTGTACAATGAGCAGTTCTTC.

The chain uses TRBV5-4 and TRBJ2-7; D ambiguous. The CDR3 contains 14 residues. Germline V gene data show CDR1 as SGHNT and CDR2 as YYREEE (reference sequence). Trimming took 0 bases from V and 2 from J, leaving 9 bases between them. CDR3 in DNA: TGTGCCAGCAGCTTGGTGGGCAGCCCCTACGAGCAGTACTTC. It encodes CASSLVGSPYEQYF.

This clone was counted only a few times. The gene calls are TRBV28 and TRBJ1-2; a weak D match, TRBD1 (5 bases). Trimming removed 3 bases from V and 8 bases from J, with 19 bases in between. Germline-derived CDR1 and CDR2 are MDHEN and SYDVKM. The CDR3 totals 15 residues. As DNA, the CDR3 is TGTGCCAGCAGTTTTAGTTTTCTGGGGCTATGGGGCTACACCTTC. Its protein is CASSFSFLGLWGYTF.

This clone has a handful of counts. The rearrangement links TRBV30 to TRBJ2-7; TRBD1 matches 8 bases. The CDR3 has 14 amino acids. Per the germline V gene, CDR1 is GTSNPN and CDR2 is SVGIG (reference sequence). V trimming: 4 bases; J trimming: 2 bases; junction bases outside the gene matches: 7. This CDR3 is CAWKTGTGPYEQYF. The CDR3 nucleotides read TGTGCCTGGAAAACCGGGACAGGACCCTACGAGCAGTACTTC.

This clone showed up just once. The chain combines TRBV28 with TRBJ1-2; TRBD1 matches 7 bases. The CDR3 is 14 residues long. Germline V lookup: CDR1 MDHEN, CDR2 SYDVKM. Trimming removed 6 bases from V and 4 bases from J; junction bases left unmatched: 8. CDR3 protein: CASRTHQGGYGYTF. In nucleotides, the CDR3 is TGTGCCAGCAGAACACATCAGGGGGGCTATGGCTACACCTTC.

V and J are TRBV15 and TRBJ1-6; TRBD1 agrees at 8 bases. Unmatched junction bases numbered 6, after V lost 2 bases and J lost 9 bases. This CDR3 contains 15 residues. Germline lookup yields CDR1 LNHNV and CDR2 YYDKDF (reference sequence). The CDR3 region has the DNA TGTGCCACCAGCAGATCGACAGGGGCGGCTTCACCCCTCCACTTT. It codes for CATSRSTGAASPLHF.

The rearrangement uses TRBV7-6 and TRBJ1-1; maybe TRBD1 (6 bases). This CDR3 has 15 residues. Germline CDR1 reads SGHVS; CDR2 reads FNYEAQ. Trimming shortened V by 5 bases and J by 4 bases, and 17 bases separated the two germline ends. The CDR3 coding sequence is TGTGCCAGCAGCCCAGGTTCAGGGGCCACCACTGAAGCTTTCTTT. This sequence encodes CASSPGSGATTEAFF.

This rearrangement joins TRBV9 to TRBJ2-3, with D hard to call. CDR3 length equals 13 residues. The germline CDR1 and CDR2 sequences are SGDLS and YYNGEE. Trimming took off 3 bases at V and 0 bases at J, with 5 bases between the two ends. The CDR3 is CASSDRSTDTQYF. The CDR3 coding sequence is TGTGCCAGCAGCGACCGAAGCACAGATACGCAGTATTTT. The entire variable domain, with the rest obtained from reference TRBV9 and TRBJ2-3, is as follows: DSGVTQTPKHLITATGQRVTLRCSPRSGDLSVYWYQQSLDQGLQFLIQYYNGEERAKGNILERFSAQQFPDLHSELNLSSLELGDSALYFCASSDRSTDTQYFGPGTRLTVL.

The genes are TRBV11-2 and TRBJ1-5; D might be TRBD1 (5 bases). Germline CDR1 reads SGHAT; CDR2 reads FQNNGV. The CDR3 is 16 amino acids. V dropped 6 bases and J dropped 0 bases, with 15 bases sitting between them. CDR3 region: CASSPLSGPSNQPQHF. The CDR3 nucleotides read TGTGCCAGCAGTCCACTCTCGGGACCTAGCAATCAGCCCCAGCATTTT.

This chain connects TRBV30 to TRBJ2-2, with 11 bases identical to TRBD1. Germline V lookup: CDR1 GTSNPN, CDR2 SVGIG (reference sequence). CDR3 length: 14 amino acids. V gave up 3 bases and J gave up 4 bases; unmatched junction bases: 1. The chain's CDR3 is CAWRGQGATGELFF. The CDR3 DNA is TGTGCCTGGAGAGGACAGGGGGCCACCGGGGAGCTGTTTTTT.

This chain's CDR3 is CASSLGGKTDTQYF. CDR3 coding DNA: TGTGCCAGCAGCTTAGGGGGGAAGACAGATACGCAGTATTTT. The chain is built from TRBV13 and TRBJ2-3; D not certain. The CDR3 length is 14 residues. Germline CDR1 is PRHDT and CDR2 is FYEKMQ (reference sequence). V lost 0 bases and J lost 3, with 7 bases in between.

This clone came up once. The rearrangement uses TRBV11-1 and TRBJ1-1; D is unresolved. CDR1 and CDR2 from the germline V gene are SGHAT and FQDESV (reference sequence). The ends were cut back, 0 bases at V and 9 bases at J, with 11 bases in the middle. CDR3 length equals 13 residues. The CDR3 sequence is CASSLASFQKAFF. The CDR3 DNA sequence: TGTGCCAGCAGCTTAGCGAGTTTTCAGAAAGCTTTCTTT.

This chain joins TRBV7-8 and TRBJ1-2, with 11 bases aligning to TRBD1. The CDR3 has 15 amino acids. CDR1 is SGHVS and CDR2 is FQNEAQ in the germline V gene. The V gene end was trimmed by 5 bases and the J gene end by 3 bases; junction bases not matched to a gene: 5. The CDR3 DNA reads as TGTGCCAGCAGCCGACTGGGACAGGGGGACTATGGCTACACCTTC. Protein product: CASSRLGQGDYGYTF.

CDR3 bases: TGTGCCAGCAGCCAGGATCATGGGCCCCAGCATTTT. Its translation is CASSQDHGPQHF. V usage is TRBV7-9 and J usage is TRBJ1-5; D is uncertain. The CDR3 loop spans 12 amino acids. Germline V lookup: CDR1 SEHNR, CDR2 FQNEAQ (reference sequence). V shed 5 bases and J shed 9 bases, with 11 bases lying between them.

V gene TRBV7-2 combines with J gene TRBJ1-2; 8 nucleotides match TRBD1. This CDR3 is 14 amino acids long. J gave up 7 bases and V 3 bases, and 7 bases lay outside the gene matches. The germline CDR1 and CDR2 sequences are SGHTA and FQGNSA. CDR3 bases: TGTGCCAGCAGCTTCGCGGGACAGGTGGGTGGCTACACCTTC. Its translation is CASSFAGQVGGYTF.

CDR3 in DNA: TGTGCCAGCGGACAGGGAGGGTCCTACAATGAGCAGTTCTTC. It yields the protein CASGQGGSYNEQFF. The chain uses TRBV28 and TRBJ2-1; weak D call: TRBD1 (8 bases). V was trimmed by 8 bases and J by 1 base, leaving 12 bases between them. From germline, CDR1 is MDHEN and CDR2 SYDVKM. This CDR3 region has 14 residues.

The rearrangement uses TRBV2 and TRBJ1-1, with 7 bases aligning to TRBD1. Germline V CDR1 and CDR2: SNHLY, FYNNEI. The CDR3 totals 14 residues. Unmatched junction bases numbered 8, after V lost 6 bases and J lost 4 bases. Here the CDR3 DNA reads TGTGCCAGCAGGCAGACAGGGTCGAGCACTGAAGCTTTCTTT. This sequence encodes CASRQTGSSTEAFF. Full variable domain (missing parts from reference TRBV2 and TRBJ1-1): EPEVTQTPSHQVTQMGQEVILRCVPISNHLYFYWYRQILGQKVEFLVSFYNNEISEKSEIFDDQFSVERPDGSNFTLKIRSTKLEDSAMYFCASRQTGSSTEAFFGQGTRLTVV.

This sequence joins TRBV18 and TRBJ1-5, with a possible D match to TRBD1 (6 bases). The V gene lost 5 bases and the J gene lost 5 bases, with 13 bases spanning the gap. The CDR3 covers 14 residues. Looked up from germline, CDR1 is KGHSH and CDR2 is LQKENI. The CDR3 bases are TGTGCCAGCTCAAATCAACGGACAGATCAGCCCCAGCATTTT. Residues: CASSNQRTDQPQHF.

DNA for the CDR3: TGTGCCAGCAGCTTAGCCGGGACAGTCTTTAACTATGGCTACACCTTC. Amino acids: CASSLAGTVFNYGYTF. The chain recombines TRBV7-2 with TRBJ1-2; 7 bases line up with TRBD1. Unmatched junction bases numbered 5, after V lost 0 bases and J lost 1 base. Germline CDR1 and CDR2: SGHTA and FQGNSA. The CDR3 runs to 16 residues.

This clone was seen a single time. The CDR3 nucleotides are TGTGCCAGCAGCGTACCTCCGGGGTGGGACCCATACAATGAGCAGTTCTTC. It codes for CASSVPPGWDPYNEQFF. The V and J genes are TRBV7-2 and TRBJ2-1; possibly TRBD1 or TRBD2 for D (5 bases each). Germline CDR1 is SGHTA and CDR2 is FQGNSA. The CDR3 is made up of 17 amino acids. Deletions cut 5 bases from V and 4 bases from J, with 21 bases between. Full variable domain (rest looked up from reference TRBV7-2 and TRBJ2-1): GAGVSQSPSNKVTEKGKDVELRCDPISGHTALYWYRQSLGQGLEFLIYFQGNSAPDKSGLPSDRFSAERTGGSVSTLTIQRTQQEDSAVYLCASSVPPGWDPYNEQFFGPGTRLTVL.

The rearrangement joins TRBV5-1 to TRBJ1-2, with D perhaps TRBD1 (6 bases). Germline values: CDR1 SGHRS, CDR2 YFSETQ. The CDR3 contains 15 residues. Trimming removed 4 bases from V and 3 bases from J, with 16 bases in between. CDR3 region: CASSPQGRKDYGYTF. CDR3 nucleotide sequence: TGCGCCAGCAGCCCACAGGGAAGGAAGGACTATGGCTACACCTTC.

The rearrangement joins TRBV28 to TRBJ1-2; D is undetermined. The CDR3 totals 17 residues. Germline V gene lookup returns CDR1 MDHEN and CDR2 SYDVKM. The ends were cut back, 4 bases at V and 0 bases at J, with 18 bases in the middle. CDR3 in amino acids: CASSSHARGRSNYGYTF. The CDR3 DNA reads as TGTGCCAGCAGTTCACACGCCCGCGGCAGGTCTAACTATGGCTACACCTTC.

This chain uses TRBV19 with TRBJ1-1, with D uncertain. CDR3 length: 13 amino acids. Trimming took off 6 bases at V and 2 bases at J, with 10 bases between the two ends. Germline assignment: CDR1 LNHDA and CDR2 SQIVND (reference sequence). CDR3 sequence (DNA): TGTGCCAGTAGCCCGACGGGAAACACTGAAGCTTTCTTT. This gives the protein CASSPTGNTEAFF.